This T cell receptor (beta chain) was captured in a study of blood T cell repertoires in COVID-19. The wider study: The analysed material was cDNA or gDNA that came from T cells, B-cell-depleted T cells, or PBMCs.

The V end lost 4 bases, the J end lost 0 bases, and 12 bases lay between the germline ends. This CDR3 has 15 residues. From germline, CDR1 is SQVTM and CDR2 ANQGSEA. Clones were read by immunoSEQ multiplex PCR, and TCRdb kept only the in-frame ones, dropping some. The sample includes 150,000 to 250,000 clones, roughly four fifths of them seen just once. The sequenced sample consisted of PBMCs or T cells enriched from blood (not recorded which). The receptor's source is a man aged 40-55 years who had recovered from COVID-19. The chain is built from TRBV29-1 and TRBJ2-2; TRBD2 might be the D (5 bases). CDR3 in amino acids: CSVAGSSANTGELFF. CDR3 sequence (DNA): TGCAGCGTTGCGGGGAGTTCCGCGAACACCGGGGAGCTGTTTTTT.